This T cell receptor (beta chain) was identified in a study of blood T cell repertoires in COVID-19 (dated by TCRdb to 2020 to 2021). In terms of the full investigation: Collaborator samples came from the United States, Italy and Spain and covered acute and convalescent phases of COVID-19. The material from the prospective study consisted of cDNA or gDNA derived from T cells, B-cell-depleted T cells, or PBMCs. Subjects who had been exposed to COVID-19, were actively infected with it, or had recovered from it provided the deeply sampled blood TCRbeta repertoires that made up the dataset. The repertoires were made available in a free public database intended to serve as a resource for research on the immune response to SARS-CoV-2. Samples came from the ongoing ImmuneRACE study (first 160 participants) plus 1,254 subjects from 6 global collaborators. Sample metadata almost always included a de-identified subject ID, COVID-19 status, age in years and sex. Where available, HLA class I and class II types were obtained from metadata supplied by the sample provider rather than from assay-based typing. The paper's findings and limits, for the study overall: The amount of clinical and demographic metadata varied by source and participant and was provided uncurated.

Trimming leaves V shorter by 7 bases and J shorter by 0 bases, with the junction holding 12 bases beyond the gene matches. Spanning cysteine to phenylalanine, the CDR3 consists of 18 amino acids. Of the read, only the CDR3 DNA is kept; its 54 bases are in frame from base 1. The germline V gene (reference sequence) sets CDR1 to WNHNN and CDR2 to SYGVQD. The immunoSEQ Assay, a bias-controlled multiplex PCR, was used to amplify TCRbeta CDR3 regions from genomic DNA. In the original analysis: The number of nucleated cells in each sample was estimated from the amplification of reference gene primers within the assay. To quantify the absolute abundance of each unique TCRbeta CDR3 rearrangement, sequence reads were collapsed and filtered. For each sample, productive Simpson clonality was calculated as the square root of Simpson's diversity index across productive rearrangements. As stored in TCRdb, this immuneACCESS dataset retains in-frame rearrangements with V and J assigned. A fraction of the clones does not appear; measured against another copy, unresolved V genes explain less than half of the discrepancy, and the remainder lacks a known reason. V and J calls plus clone size are reproduced from that table; the DNA served to infer D and trimming. The table for this sample lists approximately 140,000 clones; around 85% of them were counted only once. The top ten hold roughly 3.4% of the sample.

Whole blood was collected in K2EDTA tubes by collaborating institutions according to the institutions' own protocols. For TCRbeta analysis, collaborators shipped samples as frozen whole blood, isolated PBMCs, or DNA extracted from either of those sample types. With respect to this clone: It has no known antigen specificity. Base quality data are lacking; no much larger clone is found one base away.

The sequence derives from a man between 65 and 85 years old with acute or convalescent COVID-19. The V and J genes are TRBV10-1 and TRBJ1-5, and 10 bases in between align with TRBD1. The sequenced sample consisted of peripheral blood. At the DNA level, the sequence is TGCGCCAGCAACACCGGGACAGGGGAACGGGATAGCAATCAGCCCCAGCATTTT. Protein translation: CASNTGTGERDSNQPQHF.